The rows below give T cell receptor beta chains drawn from one sample of a study of T cells in localized non-small cell lung cancer. This table comes from immunoSEQ multiplex PCR, and its TCRdb copy is limited to in-frame clones, with some not included. Among around 41,000 clones listed, approximately 80% were seen once. Sequencing was performed on PBMCs, taken before any cancer treatment. These receptors all come from a man aged 35 to 70 with stage II lung adenocarcinoma. The CDR3 runs from the conserved cysteine through the conserved F or W. D genes are given only for firm matches. Some rows mark clone size as missing; the rest say once, few, many or name a class of expanded clone.

clone_size	j_call	d_call	v_call	cdr3_nt	cdr3_aa
.	TRBJ1-4	.	TRBV25-1	TGTGCCAGCAGTGAAAAGGGGTTACCTAATGAAAAACTGTTTTTT	CASSEKGLPNEKLFF
few	TRBJ2-5	.	TRBV4-3	TGCGCCAGCAGCCAAGACTTACGGTACCAAGAGACCCAGTACTTC	CASSQDLRYQETQYF
.	TRBJ2-5	TRBD2	TRBV19	TGTGCCAGTAGTATCTTCAGCGGGGGGGTCCAAGAGACCCAGTACTTC	CASSIFSGGVQETQYF
.	TRBJ2-2	TRBD2	TRBV7-8	TGTGCCAGCAGCCCCACTCTAAGGGGCGGGAGTTCAACCGGGGAGCTGTTTTTT	CASSPTLRGGSSTGELFF
.	TRBJ2-3	TRBD1	TRBV11-2	TGTGCCAGCAGCTTAGGGGACAGCAGCACAGATACGCAGTATTTT	CASSLGDSSTDTQYF
few	TRBJ2-3	.	TRBV14	TGTGCCAGCAGCCAGAATCCCGGGCTGACTAGCACAGATACGCAGTATTTT	CASSQNPGLTSTDTQYF
.	TRBJ1-5	TRBD1	TRBV6-5	TGTGCCAGCAGTACCGGGACAGCTAATCAGCCCCAGCATTTT	CASSTGTANQPQHF
.	TRBJ2-7	TRBD1	TRBV6-5	TGTGCCAGCAGTCAAGGACAGGGCGCAACCTACGAGCAGTACTTC	CASSQGQGATYEQYF
once	TRBJ2-1	.	TRBV7-9	TGTGCCAGCAGCTTTCGGGAGAATGAGCAGTTCTTC	CASSFRENEQFF
once	TRBJ1-1	.	TRBV7-8	TGTGCCAGCACCAAGGGGGTAGCGAACACTGAAGCTTTCTTT	CASTKGVANTEAFF
.	TRBJ2-1	.	TRBV4-2	TGTGCCAGCAGCCCTGCTAGGGAATACAATGAGCAGTTCTTC	CASSPAREYNEQFF
.	TRBJ2-7	.	TRBV27	TGTGCCAGCAGTCCAAGGGTCCCCTTAACCTACGAGCAGTACTTC	CASSPRVPLTYEQYF
.	TRBJ2-1	TRBD2	TRBV6-6	TGTGCCAGCAGTGGGGGACCAGCGGGAATTAGGGAGCAGTTCTTC	CASSGGPAGIREQFF